This passage covers 5 T cell receptor beta chains from one sample sequenced in a study of CD8+CD57+ T cells in acquired aplastic anemia. Genomic DNA constituted the template upon which TCR beta VDJ and CDR3 profiling was performed. Each CDR3 protein gets one entry after TCRdb re-called the reads with MiXCR. The sample includes 150,000 to 200,000 distinct CDR3 sequences, over 60% of them seen just once. Specimen: sorted CD4+, CD8+, or CD8+CD57+ T cells (not recorded which) from PBMCs. Receptor source: a human donor with severe aplastic anemia or a healthy control (not recorded which).

The chain couples TRBV7-3 to TRBJ2-1; D remains unclear. Deletions cut 2 bases from V and 5 bases from J, with 7 bases between. There are 13 residues in the CDR3. CDR1 and CDR2 from the germline V gene are SGHTA and FQGTGA. The CDR3 protein is CASSLQAHNEQFF. CDR3 coding DNA: TGTGCCAGCAGCTTACAAGCACACAATGAGCAGTTCTTC.

V gene TRBV20-1 combines with J gene TRBJ1-1; 9 nucleotides agree with TRBD1. This CDR3 is built from 14 residues. J was trimmed by 1 base and V by 1 base; bases with no gene match: 1. The germline CDR1 and CDR2 sequences are DFQATT and SNEGSKA (reference sequence). The CDR3, as DNA: TGCAGTGCTAGAGGGACAGGGGAGAACACTGAAGCTTTCTTT. Its protein is CSARGTGENTEAFF.

The chain has TRBV19 and TRBJ1-5; 8 positions agree with TRBD1. Trimming at V came to 5 bases and at J to 0 bases, leaving 3 bases not matched to a gene. CDR1 and CDR2 from the germline V gene are LNHDA and SQIVND (reference sequence). CDR3 length: 15 amino acids. As DNA, the CDR3 is TGTGCCAGTAGTGTCGGGACAGGTAGCAATCAGCCCCAGCATTTT. It is translated as CASSVGTGSNQPQHF. The variable domain in full, completed from reference TRBV19 and TRBJ1-5, reads DGGITQSPKYLFRKEGQNVTLSCEQNLNHDAMYWYRQDPGQGLRLIYYSQIVNDFQKGDIAEGYSVSREKKESFPLTVTSAQKNPTAFYLCASSVGTGSNQPQHFGDGTRLSIL.

Note on this clonotype: The germline gene is not matched at one end of the junction; a read error may be the cause. The chain has TRBV7-6 and TRBJ1-1; D might be TRBD1 (5 bases). Germline-derived CDR1 and CDR2 are SGHVS and FNYEAQ. This CDR3 contains 13 residues. In nucleotides, the CDR3 is TGTGCCAGCAGCTTGGGGGGGATTACTGGAGCTTTCTTT. Its translation: CASSLGGITGAFF.

As for this clonotype: The junction differs from germline at one of its ends, possibly a read error. This rearrangement joins TRBV5-1 to TRBJ2-4, with D perhaps TRBD2 (5 bases). From germline, CDR1 is SGHRS and CDR2 YFSETQ. The CDR3 is 13 residues long. In DNA form, the CDR3 reads TGTGCCAGCGGCCAGGCAGGAAAAAACATTCAGTACTTC. This codes for CASGQAGKNIQYF.